Reported below is one TCR beta chain. Its antigen is not yet known. No base quality information exists; no much larger clone differs at one position. Trimming costs V 1 base and J 5 bases, and their ends lie 11 bases apart. Its CDR3 holds 14 amino acids, cysteine through phenylalanine. Here the CDR3 DNA is all that survives: 42 bases in frame from base 1. From the germline V gene, CDR1 is SNHLY and CDR2 is FYNNEI. This sample was included in a study of T cell responses to AZD1222 COVID-19 vaccine (TCRdb year 2021). General notes on the study: AZD1222 recipients given second doses at about 4 weeks or at about 12 weeks were pooled, since spike-specific TCR depth and breadth were not found to differ between the two schedules. TCR sequencing covered some 250 trial participants: some 210 given two doses of AZD1222 and approximately 26 given two doses of MenACWY control vaccine. Enrollment into the trials was organized by age into subgroups of 18-55, 56-69 and 70-plus years, and those subgroups contained roughly 140, 27 and 60 TCR-sequenced participants, respectively. The investigation overall reported the following: Only five to seven AZD1222 recipients were SARS-CoV-2 seropositive at baseline, limiting conclusions about previously exposed vaccinees. CD4 TCRs associated with the vaccine covered the entire spike protein, and the dominant responses were in regions 160-218 and 743-854. In the small 56-69-year group, the increase in depth fell short of significance, most likely because of low power. Spike-specific TCR breadth and depth rose significantly after two AZD1222 doses compared with day 0 and with MenACWY recipients. Participants were mostly white British, with more females than males. The authors suggested clonal diversity may have been underestimated. Because no day 14 peak-response samples were available, repertoires were characterized only after the peak T cell response. Epitopes outside the regions mutated in the B.1.351 and B.1.1.7 variants were reportedly recognized by nearly half of the unique spike-specific TCRs.

The time point label here, explained by the study, means: baseline before first vaccination. Vaccinee samples came from UK trials COV001 and COV002, including a single-blind randomized controlled phase 2/3 trial of AZD1222 (ChAdOx1 nCoV-19) in healthy adults. For TCRbeta chain sequencing, PBMC samples were collected from trial participants at day 0 and at day 28 after the second dose. The CDR3 regions of human TCRbeta chains were analyzed by immunosequencing. The source study handled its data this way. Repertoire TCRs were checked for matches against a reference library of SARS-CoV-2-specific TCRs that had been generated using the MIRA antigen-specificity platform. Breadth meant the fraction of unique TCRs that were SARS-CoV-2-associated, whereas depth meant the fraction of total T cells that were SARS-CoV-2-associated. Each spike-specific TCR was assigned to its reactive spike region and to a CD4 or CD8 class using the MIRA data. Log10-transformed breadth and depth values were compared by one-way ANOVA with Sidak's multiple comparisons tests. This immuneACCESS table, as held by TCRdb, lists in-frame sequences with V and J called but not all clones. Of the missing ones, under half trace to an unresolved V gene in checked studies; the others have no known cause. D and trimming come from the DNA, and the V and J calls and clone size come from that table. For this sample there are 90,000 or so clones; about nine tenths appear just once. The ten largest clones represent under 3% of the sample.

Sequencing used peripheral blood, obtained on day 0 of AZD1222 vaccination. The TCR originated in an adult in good health. The chain couples TRBV2 to TRBJ1-1, with no reliable assignment of the D segment. In nucleotides, the sequence is TGTGCCAGCAGTGAAGGGTCGGAGTGGACTGAAGCTTTCTTT. This sequence encodes CASSEGSEWTEAFF.